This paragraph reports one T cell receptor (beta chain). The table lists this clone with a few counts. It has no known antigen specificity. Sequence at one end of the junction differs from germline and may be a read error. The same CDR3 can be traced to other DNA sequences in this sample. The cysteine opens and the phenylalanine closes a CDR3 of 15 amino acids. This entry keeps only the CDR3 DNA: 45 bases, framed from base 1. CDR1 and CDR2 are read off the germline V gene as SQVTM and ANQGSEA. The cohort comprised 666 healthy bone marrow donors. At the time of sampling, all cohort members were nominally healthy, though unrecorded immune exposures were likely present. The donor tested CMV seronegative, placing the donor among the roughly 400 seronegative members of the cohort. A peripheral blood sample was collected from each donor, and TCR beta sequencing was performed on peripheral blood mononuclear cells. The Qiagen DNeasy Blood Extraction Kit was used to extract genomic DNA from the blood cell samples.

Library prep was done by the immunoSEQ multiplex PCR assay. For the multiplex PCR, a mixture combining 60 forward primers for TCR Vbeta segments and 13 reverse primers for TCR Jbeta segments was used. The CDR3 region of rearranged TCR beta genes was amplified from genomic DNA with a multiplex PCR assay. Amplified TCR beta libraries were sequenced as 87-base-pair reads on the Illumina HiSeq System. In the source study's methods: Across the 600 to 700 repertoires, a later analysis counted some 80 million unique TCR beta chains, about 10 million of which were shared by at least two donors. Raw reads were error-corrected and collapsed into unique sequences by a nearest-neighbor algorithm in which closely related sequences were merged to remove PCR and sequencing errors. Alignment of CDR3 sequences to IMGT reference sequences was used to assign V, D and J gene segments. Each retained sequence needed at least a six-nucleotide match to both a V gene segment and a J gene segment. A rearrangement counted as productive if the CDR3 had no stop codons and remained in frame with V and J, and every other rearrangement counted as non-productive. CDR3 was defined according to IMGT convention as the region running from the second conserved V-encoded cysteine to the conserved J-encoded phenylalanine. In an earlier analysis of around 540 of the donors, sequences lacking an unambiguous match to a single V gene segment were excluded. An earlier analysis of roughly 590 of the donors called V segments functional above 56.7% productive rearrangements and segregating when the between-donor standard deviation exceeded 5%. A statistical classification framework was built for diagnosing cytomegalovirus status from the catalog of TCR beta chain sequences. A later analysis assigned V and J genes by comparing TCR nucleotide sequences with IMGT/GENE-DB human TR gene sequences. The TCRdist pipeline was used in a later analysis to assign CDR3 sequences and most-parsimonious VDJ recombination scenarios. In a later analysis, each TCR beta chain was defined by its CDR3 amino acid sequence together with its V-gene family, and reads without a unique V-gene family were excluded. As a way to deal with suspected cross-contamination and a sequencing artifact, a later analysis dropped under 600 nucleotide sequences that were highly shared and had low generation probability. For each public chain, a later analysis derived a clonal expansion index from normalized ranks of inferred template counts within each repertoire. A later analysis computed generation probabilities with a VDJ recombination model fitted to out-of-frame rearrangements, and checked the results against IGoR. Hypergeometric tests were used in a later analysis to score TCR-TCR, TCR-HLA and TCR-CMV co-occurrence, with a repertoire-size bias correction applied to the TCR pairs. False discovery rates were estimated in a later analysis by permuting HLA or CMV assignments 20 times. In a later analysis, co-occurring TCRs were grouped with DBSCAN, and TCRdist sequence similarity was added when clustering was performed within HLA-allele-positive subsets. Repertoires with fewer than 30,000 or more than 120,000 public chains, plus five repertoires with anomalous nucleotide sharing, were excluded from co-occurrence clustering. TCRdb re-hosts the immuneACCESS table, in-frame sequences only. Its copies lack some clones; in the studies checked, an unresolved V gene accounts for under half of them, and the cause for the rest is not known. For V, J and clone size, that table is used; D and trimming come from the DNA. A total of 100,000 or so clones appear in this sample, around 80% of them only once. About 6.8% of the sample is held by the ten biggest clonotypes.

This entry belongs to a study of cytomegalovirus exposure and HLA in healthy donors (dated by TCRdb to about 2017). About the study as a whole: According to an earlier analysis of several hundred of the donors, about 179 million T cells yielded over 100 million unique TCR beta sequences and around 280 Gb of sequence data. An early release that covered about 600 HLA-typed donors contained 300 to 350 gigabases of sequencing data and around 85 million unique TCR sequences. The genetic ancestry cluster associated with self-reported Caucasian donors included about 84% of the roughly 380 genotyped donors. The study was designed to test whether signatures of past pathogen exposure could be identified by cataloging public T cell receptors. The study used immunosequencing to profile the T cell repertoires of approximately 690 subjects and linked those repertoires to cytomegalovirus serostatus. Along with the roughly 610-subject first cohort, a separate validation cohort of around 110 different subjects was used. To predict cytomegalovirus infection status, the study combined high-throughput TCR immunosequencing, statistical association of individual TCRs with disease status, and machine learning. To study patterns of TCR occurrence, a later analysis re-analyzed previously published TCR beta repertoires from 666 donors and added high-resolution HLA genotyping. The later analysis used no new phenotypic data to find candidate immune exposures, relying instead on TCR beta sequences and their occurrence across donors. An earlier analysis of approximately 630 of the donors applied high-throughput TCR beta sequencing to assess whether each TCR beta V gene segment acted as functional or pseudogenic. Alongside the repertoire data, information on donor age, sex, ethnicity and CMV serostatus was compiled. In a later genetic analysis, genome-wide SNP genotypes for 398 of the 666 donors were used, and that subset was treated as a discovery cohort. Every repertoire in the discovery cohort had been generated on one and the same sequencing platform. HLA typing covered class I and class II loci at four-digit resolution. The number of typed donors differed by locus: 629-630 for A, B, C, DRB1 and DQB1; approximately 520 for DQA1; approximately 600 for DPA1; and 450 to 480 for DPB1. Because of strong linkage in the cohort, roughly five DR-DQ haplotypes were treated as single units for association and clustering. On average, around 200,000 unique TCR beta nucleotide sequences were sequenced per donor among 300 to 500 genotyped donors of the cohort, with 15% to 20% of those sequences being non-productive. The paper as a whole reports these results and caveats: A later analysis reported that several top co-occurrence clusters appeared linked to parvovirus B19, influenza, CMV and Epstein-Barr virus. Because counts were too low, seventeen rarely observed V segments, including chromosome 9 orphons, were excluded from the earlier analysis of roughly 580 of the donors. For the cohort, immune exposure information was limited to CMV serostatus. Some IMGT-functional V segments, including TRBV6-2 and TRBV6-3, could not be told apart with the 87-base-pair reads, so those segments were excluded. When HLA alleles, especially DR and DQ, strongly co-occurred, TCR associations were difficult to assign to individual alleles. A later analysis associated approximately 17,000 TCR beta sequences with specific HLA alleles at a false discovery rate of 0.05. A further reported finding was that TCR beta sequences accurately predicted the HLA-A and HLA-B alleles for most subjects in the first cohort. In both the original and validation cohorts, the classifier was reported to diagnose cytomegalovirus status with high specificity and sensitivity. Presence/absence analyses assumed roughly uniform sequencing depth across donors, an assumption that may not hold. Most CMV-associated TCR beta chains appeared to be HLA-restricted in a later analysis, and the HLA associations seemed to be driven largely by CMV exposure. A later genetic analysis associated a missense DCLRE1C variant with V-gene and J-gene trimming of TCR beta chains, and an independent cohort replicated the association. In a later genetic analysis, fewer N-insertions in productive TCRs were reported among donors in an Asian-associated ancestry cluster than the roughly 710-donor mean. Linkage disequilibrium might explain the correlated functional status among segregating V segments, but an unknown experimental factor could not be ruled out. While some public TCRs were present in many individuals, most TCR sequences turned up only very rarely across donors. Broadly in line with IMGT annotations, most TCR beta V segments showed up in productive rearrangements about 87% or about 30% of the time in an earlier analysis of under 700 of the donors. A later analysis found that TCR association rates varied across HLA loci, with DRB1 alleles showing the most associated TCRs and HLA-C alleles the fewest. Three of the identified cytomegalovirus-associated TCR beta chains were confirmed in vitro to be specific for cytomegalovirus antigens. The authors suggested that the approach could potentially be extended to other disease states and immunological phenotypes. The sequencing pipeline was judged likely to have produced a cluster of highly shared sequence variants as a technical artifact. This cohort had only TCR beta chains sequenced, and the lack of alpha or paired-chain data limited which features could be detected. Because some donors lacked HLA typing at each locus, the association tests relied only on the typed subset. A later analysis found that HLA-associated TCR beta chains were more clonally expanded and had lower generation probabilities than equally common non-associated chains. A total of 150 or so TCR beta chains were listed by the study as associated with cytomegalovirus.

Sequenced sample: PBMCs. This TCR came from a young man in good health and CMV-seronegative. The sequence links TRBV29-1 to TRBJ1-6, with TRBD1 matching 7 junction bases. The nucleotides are TGCAGCGTTGAAATGGGGACAGAGAAAAATTCCCCCCTCCACTTT. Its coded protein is CSVEMGTEKNSPLHF.